The sequence of this TCR beta chain was determined in a study of blood T cells in healthy people across ages. Whole-study findings and limits: It was not possible, with unsorted PBMCs, to conclusively compare naive and antigen-experienced cells. A roughly linear fall in TCR beta diversity per million T cells was seen with increasing age.

Donors each provided 8 to 10 milliliters of peripheral blood. Extraction yielded at least 5 micrograms of total RNA per sample. As regards this clonotype: No antigen is known for it. This clone may be a read error of a much larger clone one base away.

Germline V gene lookup returns CDR1 DFQATT and CDR2 SNEGSKA (reference sequence). Deletions cut 5 bases from V and 3 bases from J, with 13 bases between. The CDR3 spans 13 residues. PCR was performed a second time for about 7 to 11 cycles using a sample-barcoded 5' primer and a J-beta primer mix. TCRdb reanalysed the 5' RACE reads using MiXCR and keeps one entry per CDR3 protein. The sample has some 550,000 distinct CDR3 sequences, around 48% seen once. The chain carries TRBV20-1 and TRBJ1-2; no reliable D call. Sequencing was done on a sample of blood. The clonotype was recovered from a man older than 75 in good health. The CDR3 sequence is CSALGDVDYGYTF. CDR3 sequence (DNA): TGCAGTGCTCTAGGAGATGTGGACTATGGCTACACCTTC.